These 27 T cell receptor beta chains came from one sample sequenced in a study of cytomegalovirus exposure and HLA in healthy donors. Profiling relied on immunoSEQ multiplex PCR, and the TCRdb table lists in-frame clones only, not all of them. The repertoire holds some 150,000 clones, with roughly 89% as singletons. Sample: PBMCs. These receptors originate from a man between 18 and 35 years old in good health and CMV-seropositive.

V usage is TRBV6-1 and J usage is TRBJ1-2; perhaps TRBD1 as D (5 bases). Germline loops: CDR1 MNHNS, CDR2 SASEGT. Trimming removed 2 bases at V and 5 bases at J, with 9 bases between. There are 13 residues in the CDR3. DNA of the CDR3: TGTGCCAGCAGTGAAAGGGGTCTTTATGGCTACACCTTC. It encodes CASSERGLYGYTF.

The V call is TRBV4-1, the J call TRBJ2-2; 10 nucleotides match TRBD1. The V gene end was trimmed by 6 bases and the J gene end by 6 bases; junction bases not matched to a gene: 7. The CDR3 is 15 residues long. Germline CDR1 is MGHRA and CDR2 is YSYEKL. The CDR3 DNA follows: TGCGCCAGCAGTCCGACAGGGGGCGCGTCCGGGGAGCTGTTTTTT. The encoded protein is CASSPTGGASGELFF.

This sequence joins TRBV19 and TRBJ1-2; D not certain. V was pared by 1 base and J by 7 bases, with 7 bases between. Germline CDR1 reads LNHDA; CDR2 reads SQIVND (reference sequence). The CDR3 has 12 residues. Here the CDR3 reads CASSIGRLGYTF. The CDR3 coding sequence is TGTGCCAGTAGTATAGGGCGACTTGGCTACACCTTC.

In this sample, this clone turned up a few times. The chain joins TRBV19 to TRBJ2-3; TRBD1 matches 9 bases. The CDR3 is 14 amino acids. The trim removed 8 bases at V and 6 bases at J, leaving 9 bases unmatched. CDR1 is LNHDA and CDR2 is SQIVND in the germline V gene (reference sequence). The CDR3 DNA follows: TGTGCCAGTCGGAACAGGGGGCCTTGGGATACGCAGTATTTT. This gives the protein CASRNRGPWDTQYF.

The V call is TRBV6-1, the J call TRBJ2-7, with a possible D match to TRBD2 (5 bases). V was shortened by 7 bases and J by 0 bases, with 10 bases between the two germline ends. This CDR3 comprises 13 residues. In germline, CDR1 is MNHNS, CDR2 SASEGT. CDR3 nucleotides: TGTGCCAGCAAAGGCGACTACTCCTACGAGCAGTACTTC. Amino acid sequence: CASKGDYSYEQYF.

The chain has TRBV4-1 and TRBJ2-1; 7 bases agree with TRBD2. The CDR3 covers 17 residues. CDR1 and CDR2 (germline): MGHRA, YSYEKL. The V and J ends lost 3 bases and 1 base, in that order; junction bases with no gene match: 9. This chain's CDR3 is CASSHAYSGLSYNEQFF. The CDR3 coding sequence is TGCGCCAGCAGCCACGCTTATAGCGGGCTTTCCTACAATGAGCAGTTCTTC.

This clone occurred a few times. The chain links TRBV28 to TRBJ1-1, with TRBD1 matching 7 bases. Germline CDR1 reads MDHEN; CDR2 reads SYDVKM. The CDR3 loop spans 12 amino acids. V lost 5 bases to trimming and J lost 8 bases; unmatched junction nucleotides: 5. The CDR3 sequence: CASSADRAEAFF. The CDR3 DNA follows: TGTGCCAGCAGTGCCGACAGGGCCGAAGCTTTCTTT. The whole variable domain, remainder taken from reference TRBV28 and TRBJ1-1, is DVKVTQSSRYLVKRTGEKVFLECVQDMDHENMFWYRQDPGLGLRLIYFSYDVKMKEKGDIPEGYSVSREKKERFSLILESASTNQTSMYLCASSADRAEAFFGQGTRLTVV.

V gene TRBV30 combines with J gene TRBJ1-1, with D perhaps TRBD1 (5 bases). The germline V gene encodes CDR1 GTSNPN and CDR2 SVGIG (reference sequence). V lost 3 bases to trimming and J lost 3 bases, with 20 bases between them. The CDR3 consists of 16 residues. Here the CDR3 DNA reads TGTGCCTGGAGCGACGACAGCCTAGGCTCGCACACTGAAGCTTTCTTT. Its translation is CAWSDDSLGSHTEAFF.

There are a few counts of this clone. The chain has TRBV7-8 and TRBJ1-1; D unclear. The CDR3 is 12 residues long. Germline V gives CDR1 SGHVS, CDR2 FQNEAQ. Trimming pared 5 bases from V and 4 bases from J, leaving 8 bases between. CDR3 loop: CASSLRGTEAFF. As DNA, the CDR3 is TGTGCCAGCAGCCTCCGGGGCACTGAAGCTTTCTTT.

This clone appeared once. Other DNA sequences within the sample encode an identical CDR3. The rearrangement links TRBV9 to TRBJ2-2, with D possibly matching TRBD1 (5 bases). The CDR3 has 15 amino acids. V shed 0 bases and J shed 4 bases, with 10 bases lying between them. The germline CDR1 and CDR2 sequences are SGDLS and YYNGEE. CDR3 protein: CASSVDRQLTGELFF. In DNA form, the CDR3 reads TGTGCCAGCAGCGTAGATAGACAGCTCACCGGGGAGCTGTTTTTT.

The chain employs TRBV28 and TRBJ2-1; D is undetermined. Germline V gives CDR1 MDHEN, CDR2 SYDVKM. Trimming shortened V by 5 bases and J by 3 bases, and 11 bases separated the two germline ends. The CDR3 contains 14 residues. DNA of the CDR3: TGTGCCAGCAGTCTCTGGGCCGTCTACAATGAGCAGTTCTTC. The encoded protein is CASSLWAVYNEQFF.

CDR3 residues: CASRDRVKDEQFF. The CDR3 region has the DNA TGTGCCAGTAGAGACAGGGTAAAGGATGAGCAGTTCTTC. V usage is TRBV19 and J usage is TRBJ2-1, with 7 bases lining up with TRBD1. Germline V gene sequence: CDR1 LNHDA, CDR2 SQIVND (reference sequence). The trim removed 6 bases at V and 8 bases at J, leaving 7 bases unmatched. This CDR3 is 13 amino acids long.

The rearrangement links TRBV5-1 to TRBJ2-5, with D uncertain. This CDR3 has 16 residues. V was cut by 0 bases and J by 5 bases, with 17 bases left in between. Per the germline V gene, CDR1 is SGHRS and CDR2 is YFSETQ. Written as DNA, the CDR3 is TGCGCCAGCAGCTTGGGGTCGGTGCGTTTCGTGGAGACCCAGTACTTC. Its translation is CASSLGSVRFVETQYF. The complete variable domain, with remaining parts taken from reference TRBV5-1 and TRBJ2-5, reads KAGVTQTPRYLIKTRGQQVTLSCSPISGHRSVSWYQQTPGQGLQFLFEYFSETQRNKGNFPGRFSGRQFSNSRSEMNVSTLELGDSALYLCASSLGSVRFVETQYFGPGTRLLVL.

CDR3: CASSFLAGGLPEQYF. The CDR3 DNA reads TGTGCCAGCAGCTTTCTAGCGGGAGGGCTTCCCGAGCAGTACTTC. The chain is built from TRBV11-2 and TRBJ2-7, with 12 positions matching TRBD2. The trim removed 3 bases at V and 6 bases at J, leaving 6 bases unmatched. The germline gives CDR1 SGHAT, CDR2 FQNNGV. The CDR3 runs 15 residues. Using reference TRBV11-2 and TRBJ2-7 for the parts outside the CDR3, the full variable domain is EAGVAQSPRYKIIEKRQSVAFWCNPISGHATLYWYQQILGQGPKLLIQFQNNGVVDDSQLPKDRFSAERLKGVDSTLKIQPAKLEDSAVYLCASSFLAGGLPEQYFGPGTRLTVT.

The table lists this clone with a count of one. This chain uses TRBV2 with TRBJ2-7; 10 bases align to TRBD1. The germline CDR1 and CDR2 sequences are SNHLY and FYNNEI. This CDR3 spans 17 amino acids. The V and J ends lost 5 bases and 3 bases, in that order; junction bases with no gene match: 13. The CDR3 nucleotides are TGTGCCAGCAGTTTGCCGGGACAGGGGAGTCCTCGCTACGAGCAGTACTTC. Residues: CASSLPGQGSPRYEQYF. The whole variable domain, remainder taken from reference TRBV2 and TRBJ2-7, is EPEVTQTPSHQVTQMGQEVILRCVPISNHLYFYWYRQILGQKVEFLVSFYNNEISEKSEIFDDQFSVERPDGSNFTLKIRSTKLEDSAMYFCASSLPGQGSPRYEQYFGPGTRLTVT.

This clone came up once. CDR3 amino acids: CASSPGGRANYGYTF. CDR3 nucleotides: TGTGCCAGCAGCCCCGGGGGGAGAGCTAACTATGGCTACACCTTC. The rearrangement joins TRBV6-5 to TRBJ1-2; a weak D match, TRBD1 (5 bases). Germline loops: CDR1 MNHEY, CDR2 SVGAGI. The CDR3 has 15 amino acids. Trimming removed 6 bases at V and 0 bases at J, with 14 bases between.

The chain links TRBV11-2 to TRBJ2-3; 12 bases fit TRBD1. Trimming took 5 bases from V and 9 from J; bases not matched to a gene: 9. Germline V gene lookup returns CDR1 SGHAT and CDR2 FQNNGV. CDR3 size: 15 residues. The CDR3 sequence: CASSPPGQGAGTQYF. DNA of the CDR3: TGTGCCAGCAGCCCCCCGGGACAGGGGGCAGGGACGCAGTATTTT.

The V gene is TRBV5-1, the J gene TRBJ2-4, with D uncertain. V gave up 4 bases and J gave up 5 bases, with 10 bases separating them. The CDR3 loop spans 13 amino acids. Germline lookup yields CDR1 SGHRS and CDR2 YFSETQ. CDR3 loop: CASSRSSENIQYF. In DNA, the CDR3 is TGCGCCAGCAGCCGATCTTCGGAAAACATTCAGTACTTC.

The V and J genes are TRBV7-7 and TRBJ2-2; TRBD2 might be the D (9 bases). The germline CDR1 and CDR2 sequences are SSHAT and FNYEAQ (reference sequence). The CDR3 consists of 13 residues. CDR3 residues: CASGRQGTGELFF. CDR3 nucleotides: TGTGCTAGCGGGAGACAGGGGACCGGGGAGCTGTTTTTT.

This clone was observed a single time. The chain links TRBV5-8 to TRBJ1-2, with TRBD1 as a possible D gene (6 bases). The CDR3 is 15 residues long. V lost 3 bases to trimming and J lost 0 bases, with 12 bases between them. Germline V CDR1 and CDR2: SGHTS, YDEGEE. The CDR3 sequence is CASSSIQGSNYGYTF. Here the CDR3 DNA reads TGTGCCAGCAGCTCCATACAGGGCTCTAACTATGGCTACACCTTC.

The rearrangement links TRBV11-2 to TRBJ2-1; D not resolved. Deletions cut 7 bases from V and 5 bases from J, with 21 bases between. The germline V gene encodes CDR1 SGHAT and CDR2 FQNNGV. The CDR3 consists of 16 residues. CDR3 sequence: CASTENLAGVHNEQFF. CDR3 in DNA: TGTGCCAGCACCGAAAATTTAGCCGGCGTTCACAATGAGCAGTTCTTC.

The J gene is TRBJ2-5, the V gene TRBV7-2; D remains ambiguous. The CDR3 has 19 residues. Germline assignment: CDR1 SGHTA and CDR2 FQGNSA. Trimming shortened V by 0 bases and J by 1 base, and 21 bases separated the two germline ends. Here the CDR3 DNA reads TGTGCCAGCAGCTTAGCCCTAATCGTTTATGAGAGATTCCAAGAGACCCAGTACTTC. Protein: CASSLALIVYERFQETQYF. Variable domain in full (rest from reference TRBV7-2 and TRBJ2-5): GAGVSQSPSNKVTEKGKDVELRCDPISGHTALYWYRQSLGQGLEFLIYFQGNSAPDKSGLPSDRFSAERTGGSVSTLTIQRTQQEDSAVYLCASSLALIVYERFQETQYFGPGTRLLVL.

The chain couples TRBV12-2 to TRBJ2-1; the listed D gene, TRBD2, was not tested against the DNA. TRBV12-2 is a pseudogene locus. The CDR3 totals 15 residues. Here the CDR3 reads CASRLAGTRDNEQFF. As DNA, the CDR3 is TGTGCAAGTCGCTTAGCCGGGACTAGGGACAATGAGCAGTTCTTC.

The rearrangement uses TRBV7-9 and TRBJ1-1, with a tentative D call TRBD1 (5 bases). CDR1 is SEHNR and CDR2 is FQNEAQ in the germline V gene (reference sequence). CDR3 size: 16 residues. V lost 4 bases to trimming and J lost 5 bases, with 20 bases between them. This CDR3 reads CASSSTLRGGRTEAFF. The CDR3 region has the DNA TGTGCCAGCAGCTCCACCTTAAGGGGAGGTAGGACTGAAGCTTTCTTT. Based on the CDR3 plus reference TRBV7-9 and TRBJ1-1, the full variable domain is DTGVSQNPRHKITKRGQNVTFRCDPISEHNRLYWYRQTLGQGPEFLTYFQNEAQLEKSRLLSDRFSAERPKGSFSTLEIQRTEQGDSAMYLCASSSTLRGGRTEAFFGQGTRLTVV.

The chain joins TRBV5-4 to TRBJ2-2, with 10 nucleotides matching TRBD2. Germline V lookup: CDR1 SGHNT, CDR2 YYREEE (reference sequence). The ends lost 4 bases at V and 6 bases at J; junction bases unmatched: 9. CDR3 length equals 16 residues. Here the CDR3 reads CASSPQRGGLAGELFF. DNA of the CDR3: TGTGCCAGCAGCCCCCAGCGGGGGGGCCTCGCCGGGGAGCTGTTTTTT.

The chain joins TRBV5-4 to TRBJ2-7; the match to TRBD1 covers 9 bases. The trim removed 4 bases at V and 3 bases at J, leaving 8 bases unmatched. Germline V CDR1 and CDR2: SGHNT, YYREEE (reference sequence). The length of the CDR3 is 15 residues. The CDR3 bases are TGTGCCAGCAGCACCGCGACAGGGGGGGACTACGAGCAGTACTTC. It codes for CASSTATGGDYEQYF.

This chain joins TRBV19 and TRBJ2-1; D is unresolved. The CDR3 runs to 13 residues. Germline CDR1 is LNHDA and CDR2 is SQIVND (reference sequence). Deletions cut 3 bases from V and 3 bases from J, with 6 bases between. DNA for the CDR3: TGTGCCAGTAGTATTGACATCTACAATGAGCAGTTCTTC. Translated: CASSIDIYNEQFF.